The 9 T cell receptor beta chains in this list originate from one sample, sequenced in a study of T cell responses to AZD1222 COVID-19 vaccine (dated by TCRdb to 2020 to 2023). The protocol used for the library was the immunoSEQ multiplex PCR assay. What TCRdb holds here is the immuneACCESS table cut down to in-frame rearrangements. Part of the clones is not present; checked against another copy, under half of the missing clones reflect an unresolved V gene, and the others are unexplained. This sample's table carries 150,000 or so clones. Of the sample, approximately 2% falls within the top ten clones. In the paper's terms, the time point label means: baseline before first vaccination. The sample comprised peripheral blood. The receptors stem from an adult in good health.

This rearrangement joins TRBV7-9 to TRBJ2-2; D is perhaps TRBD2 (6 bases). CDR1 SEHNR and CDR2 FQNEAQ come from the germline V gene (reference sequence). The CDR3 consists of 17 residues. The V end lost 5 bases, the J end lost 1 base, and 17 bases lay between the germline ends. The CDR3 DNA sequence: TGTGCCAGCAGCCCATCTTGGTTAGCGGTGAACACCGGGGAGCTGTTTTTT. Translation gives CASSPSWLAVNTGELFF.

The chain couples TRBV7-8 to TRBJ1-2; no clear D gene. Germline loops: CDR1 SGHVS, CDR2 FQNEAQ. The germline V and J ends were trimmed by 5 bases and 7 bases, with 8 bases remaining between them. This CDR3 has 11 amino acids. The CDR3 region is CASSTEVGYTF. The CDR3 nucleotides read TGTGCCAGCAGCACTGAGGTTGGCTACACCTTC.

The CDR3 loop is CAWSVRRGQVLGNQPQHF. As DNA, the CDR3 is TGTGCCTGGAGTGTACGGAGGGGGCAGGTCTTGGGCAATCAGCCCCAGCATTTT. The chain has TRBV30 and TRBJ1-5; 7 bases agree with TRBD1. V was clipped by 0 bases and J by 2 bases; unmatched bases: 13. Germline CDR1 is GTSNPN and CDR2 is SVGIG (reference sequence). The CDR3 contains 18 residues.

The rearrangement joins TRBV9 to TRBJ1-2; possible D gene TRBD1, 5 bases. The CDR3 runs 13 residues. Germline CDR1 reads SGDLS; CDR2 reads YYNGEE. V lost 5 bases to trimming and J lost 5 bases, with 13 bases between them. This CDR3 reads CASSVEGVYGYTF. CDR3 DNA: TGTGCCAGCAGTGTCGAAGGGGTTTATGGCTACACCTTC.

The chain is built from TRBV29-1 and TRBJ2-2; weak D call: TRBD1 (5 bases). Germline-derived CDR1 and CDR2 are SQVTM and ANQGSEA. The V and J ends lost 4 bases and 8 bases respectively, with 11 bases between them. This CDR3 spans 12 amino acids. The CDR3 coding sequence is TGCAGCGTTGCCAAAAGGACAGGGGAGCTGTTTTTT. Protein: CSVAKRTGELFF.

J is TRBJ1-1 and V is TRBV11-2; tentative D call: TRBD1 (5 bases). Germline V CDR1 and CDR2: SGHAT, FQNNGV. The CDR3 runs 14 residues. V lost 1 base to trimming and J lost 10 bases, with 16 bases between them. The CDR3 nucleotides read TGTGCCAGCAGCTTAGTCGGTGGGGGAATAGGAGCTTTCTTT. It translates to CASSLVGGGIGAFF. The entire variable domain, with the rest obtained from reference TRBV11-2 and TRBJ1-1, is as follows: EAGVAQSPRYKIIEKRQSVAFWCNPISGHATLYWYQQILGQGPKLLIQFQNNGVVDDSQLPKDRFSAERLKGVDSTLKIQPAKLEDSAVYLCASSLVGGGIGAFFGQGTRLTVV.

V and J are TRBV4-2 and TRBJ1-5; D is unresolved. The CDR3 covers 14 residues. Germline V CDR1 and CDR2: LGHNA, YNFKEQ. Trimming stripped 0 bases from V and 4 bases from J, with 7 bases between. In DNA form, the CDR3 reads TGTGCCAGCAGCCAAGATAGCCGAAATCAGCCCCAGCATTTT. This codes for CASSQDSRNQPQHF.

The rearrangement uses TRBV7-9 and TRBJ2-5; 8 nucleotides align to TRBD1. Losses at the gene ends were 5 bases for V and 4 bases for J; bases not matched to a gene: 9. The CDR3 is made up of 15 amino acids. Germline V gene sequence: CDR1 SEHNR, CDR2 FQNEAQ (reference sequence). CDR3 DNA sequence: TGTGCCAGCAGCGCGTACAGGGGGGTGGGAGAGACCCAGTACTTC. It is translated as CASSAYRGVGETQYF.

V and J are TRBV7-2 and TRBJ1-1; a possible D gene is TRBD1 (6 bases). V was cut by 0 bases and J by 1 base, with 18 bases left in between. CDR1 is SGHTA, CDR2 FQGNSA, per germline. This CDR3 is 18 amino acids long. The CDR3 protein is CASSLAGQGRVANTEAFF. The DNA for the CDR3 is TGTGCCAGCAGCTTAGCGGGCCAGGGGCGTGTTGCGAACACTGAAGCTTTCTTT. The full variable domain, in which reference TRBV7-2 and TRBJ1-1 provide the parts outside the CDR3, is GAGVSQSPSNKVTEKGKDVELRCDPISGHTALYWYRQSLGQGLEFLIYFQGNSAPDKSGLPSDRFSAERTGGSVSTLTIQRTQQEDSAVYLCASSLAGQGRVANTEAFFGQGTRLTVV.